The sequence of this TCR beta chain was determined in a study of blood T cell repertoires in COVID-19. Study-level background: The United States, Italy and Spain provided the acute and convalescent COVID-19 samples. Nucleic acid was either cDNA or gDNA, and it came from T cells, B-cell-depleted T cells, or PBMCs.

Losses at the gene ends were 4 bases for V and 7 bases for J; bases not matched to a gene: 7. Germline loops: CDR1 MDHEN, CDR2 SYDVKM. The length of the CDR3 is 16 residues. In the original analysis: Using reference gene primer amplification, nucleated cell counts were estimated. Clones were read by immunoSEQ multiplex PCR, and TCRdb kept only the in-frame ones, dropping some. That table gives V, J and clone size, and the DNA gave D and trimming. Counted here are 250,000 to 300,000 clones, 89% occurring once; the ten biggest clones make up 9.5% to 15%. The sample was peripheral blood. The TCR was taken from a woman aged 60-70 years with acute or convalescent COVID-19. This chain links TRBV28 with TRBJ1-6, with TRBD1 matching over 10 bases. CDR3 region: CASSSFPTGGNSPLHF. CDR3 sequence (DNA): TGTGCCAGCAGTTCCTTCCCGACAGGGGGCAATTCACCCCTCCACTTT.